Reported below is one TCR beta chain. Original methodology: Reference gene primer amplification gave nucleated cell count estimates. This table comes from immunoSEQ multiplex PCR, and its TCRdb copy is limited to in-frame clones, with some not included. Clone size and the V and J calls come from that table; the DNA yielded D and trimming. Among roughly 180,000 clones listed, around 80% were seen once. The data were taken from a study of blood T cell repertoires in COVID-19. For the study at large: The analysed material was cDNA or gDNA that came from T cells, B-cell-depleted T cells, or PBMCs.

Seattle-derived patients entered the study during active infection and were followed longitudinally. The receptor was isolated from a woman older than 75 with COVID-19, enrolled during active disease. The sequenced sample was peripheral blood.

CDR3 in DNA: TGTGCCAGCAGCCAACGGCGGGACCCTTCGGCAGATACGCAGTATTTT. This sequence encodes CASSQRRDPSADTQYF. V and J are TRBV4-2 and TRBJ2-3; D is perhaps TRBD2 (6 bases). The CDR3 length is 16 residues. Trimming took 2 bases from V and 4 from J, leaving 16 bases between them. Germline loops: CDR1 LGHNA, CDR2 YNFKEQ.